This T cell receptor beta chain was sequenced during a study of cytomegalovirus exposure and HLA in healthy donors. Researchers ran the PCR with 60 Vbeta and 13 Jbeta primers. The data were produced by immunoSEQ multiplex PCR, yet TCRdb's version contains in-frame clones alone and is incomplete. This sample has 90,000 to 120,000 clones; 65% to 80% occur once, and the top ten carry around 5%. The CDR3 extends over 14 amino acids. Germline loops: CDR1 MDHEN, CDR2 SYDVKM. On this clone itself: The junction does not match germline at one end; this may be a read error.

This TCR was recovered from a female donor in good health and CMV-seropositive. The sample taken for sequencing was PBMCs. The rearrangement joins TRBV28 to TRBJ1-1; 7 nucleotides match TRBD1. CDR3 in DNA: TGTGCCAGCAGTGGTGTGACAGGGAACCCTGAAGCTTTCTTT. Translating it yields CASSGVTGNPEAFF.